This paragraph covers one T cell receptor beta chain sequence. Using immunoSEQ multiplex PCR, the repertoire was profiled, and TCRdb retains in-frame clones only, with some absent. The table records about 88,000 clones, around 90% of them present only once. This specimen belongs to a study of T cell responses to AZD1222 COVID-19 vaccine. Per the germline V gene, CDR1 is MNHEY and CDR2 is SVGEGT. This CDR3 spans 18 amino acids. Unmatched junction bases numbered 10, after V lost 2 bases and J lost 4 bases. The sequence derives from an adult who received the AZD1222 COVID-19 vaccine. Sequencing was performed on peripheral blood, taken 28 days after the second AZD1222 dose. The chain is built from TRBV6-2 or TRBV6-3 and TRBJ1-5, with 11 positions matching TRBD1. CDR3 DNA sequence: TGTGCCAGCAGTTACAAAGGACAGGGGGCGCCTAATAATCAGCCCCAGCATTTT. This gives the protein CASSYKGQGAPNNQPQHF.